This T cell receptor (beta chain) was sequenced in a study of OX40 agonist ivuxolimab in advanced cancers. The data were produced by immunoSEQ multiplex PCR, yet TCRdb's version contains in-frame clones alone and is incomplete. The repertoire holds around 94,000 clones, with about 92% as singletons. Trimming removed 0 bases at V and 3 bases at J, with 12 bases between. The CDR3 has 15 amino acids. Germline values: CDR1 MNHNY, CDR2 SVGAGI (reference sequence). Source: CD4+ or CD8+ T cells sorted from blood, taken in a trial of the OX40 agonist ivuxolimab. This TCR derives from an adult with an advanced solid tumor such as melanoma, head and neck, liver or kidney cancer. This rearrangement joins TRBV6-6 to TRBJ2-7, with D tentatively TRBD1 (5 bases). The CDR3 sequence is CASSYSVPGFYEQYF. CDR3 coding DNA: TGTGCCAGCAGTTACTCGGTTCCAGGGTTCTACGAGCAGTACTTC.